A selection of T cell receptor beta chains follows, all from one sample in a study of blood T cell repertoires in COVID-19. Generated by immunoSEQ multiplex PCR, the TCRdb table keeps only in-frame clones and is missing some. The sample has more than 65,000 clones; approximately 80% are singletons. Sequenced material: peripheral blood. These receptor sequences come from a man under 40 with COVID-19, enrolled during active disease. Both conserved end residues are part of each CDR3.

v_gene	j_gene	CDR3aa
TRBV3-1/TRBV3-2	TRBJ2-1	CASSLPGLEQFF
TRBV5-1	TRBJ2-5	CASSSATGELETQYF
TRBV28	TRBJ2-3	CASSVGTPRTDTQYF
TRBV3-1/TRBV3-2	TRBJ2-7	CASSQDWGGSHPYEQYF
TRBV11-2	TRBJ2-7	CASSPGQGQYEQYF
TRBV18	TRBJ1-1	CASSSQNTEAFF
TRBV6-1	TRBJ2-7	CASSELIARESYEQYF
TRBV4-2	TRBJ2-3	CASSPNGGRETQYF
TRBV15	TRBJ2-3	CATSTPPVNTQYF
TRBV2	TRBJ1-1	CASKGGGPNTEAFF
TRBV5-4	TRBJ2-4	CASSLARAKNIQYF
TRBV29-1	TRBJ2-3	CSGLEYTQYF
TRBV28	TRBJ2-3	CASSLPGVGTQYF
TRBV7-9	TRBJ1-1	CASSRQGTVGTEAFF
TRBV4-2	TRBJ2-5	CASSQERTSRQTQYF
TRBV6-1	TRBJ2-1	CASSDVQTSGRNEQFF
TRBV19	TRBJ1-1	CASSRSPGQGKKEAFF
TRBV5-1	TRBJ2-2	CASSGGLAAGEELFF
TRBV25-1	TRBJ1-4	CASGDSLATNEKLFF
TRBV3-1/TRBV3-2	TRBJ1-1	CASSRGGAEAFF
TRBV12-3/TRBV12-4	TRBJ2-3	CASSLGTDTQYF
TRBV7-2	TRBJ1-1	CASSQGGNTEAFF
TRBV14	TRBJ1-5	CASSQRDRVDQPQHF
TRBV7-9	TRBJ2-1	CASSLALAGDNEQFF
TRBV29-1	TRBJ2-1	CSVENLPQNNEQFF
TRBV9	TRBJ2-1	CASSLGLAVYNEQFF
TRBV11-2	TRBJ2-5	CASIPDRGLEETQYF
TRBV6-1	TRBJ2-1	CASSEGTGKVNEQFF
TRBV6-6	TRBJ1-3	CASSYAGISGNTIYF
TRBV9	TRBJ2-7	CASSVGTDVYEQYF
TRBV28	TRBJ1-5	CASSLRGQPQHF
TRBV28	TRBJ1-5	CASSSTGLGNQPQHF
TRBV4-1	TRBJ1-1	CASSQGGRGTEAFF
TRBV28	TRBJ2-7	CASSLSAGAGWEQYF
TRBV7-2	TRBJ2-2	CASSLAPRGTGELFF
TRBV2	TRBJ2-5	CASLRLAGVETQYF
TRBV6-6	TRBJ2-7	CATGTPGQSYEQYF
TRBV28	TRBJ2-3	CASSLGQGGDTQYF
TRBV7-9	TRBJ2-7	CASSLSPGPEQYF
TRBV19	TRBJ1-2	CASSERGEYGYTF